One sample yielded the 5 T cell receptor beta chains listed below, sequenced in a study of shared clonotypes between healthy human individuals (dated by TCRdb to the early 2020s). To prepare the library, the immunoSEQ multiplex PCR assay was applied. TCRdb obtained this table from immuneACCESS and retained in-frame rearrangements with V and J assigned. These tables miss some clones; where compared with another copy, unresolved V genes account for less than half of the shortfall, and the remainder is unexplained. The sample data list about 680,000 clones, and about 90% of these were observed just once. Jointly, the top ten make up 24% of the sample. For the CD8 naive samples, CD45RO-negative cells were positively selected for CCR7, yielding a CD45RA+CCR7+ population from which TemRA cells were excluded. Sequenced input: naive CD8+ T cells sorted from blood. In light of the paper, this sample's cell subset or site label describes: CD45RA+CCR7+. The receptors shown here come from a young man in good health.

V gene TRBV18 combines with J gene TRBJ2-3, with 12 bases that match TRBD2. J gave up 3 bases and V 6 bases, and 7 bases lay outside the gene matches. The CDR3 extends over 16 amino acids. CDR1 is KGHSH and CDR2 is LQKENI in the germline V gene. For the CDR3, the DNA is TGTGCCAGCTCCCACGCAACTAGCGGGAGGACAGATACGCAGTATTTT. As protein: CASSHATSGRTDTQYF.

The J gene is TRBJ2-3, the V gene TRBV6-1, with 12 bases lining up with TRBD2. Germline loops: CDR1 MNHNS, CDR2 SASEGT. The trim removed 2 bases at V and 1 base at J, leaving 4 bases unmatched. The CDR3 runs 17 residues. CDR3 DNA: TGTGCCAGCAGTGAATGGTCTAGCGGGAGGGGCACAGATACGCAGTATTTT. Amino acid sequence: CASSEWSSGRGTDTQYF.

The genes are TRBV30 and TRBJ2-7, with D tentatively TRBD1 (5 bases). The length of the CDR3 is 12 residues. CDR1 GTSNPN and CDR2 SVGIG come from the germline V gene (reference sequence). V was pared by 2 bases and J by 2 bases, with 7 bases between. CDR3 in DNA: TGTGCCTGGAGTCAGGGAACCTACGAGCAGTACTTC. Protein sequence: CAWSQGTYEQYF.

V and J are TRBV30 and TRBJ2-7; TRBD2 aligns across 8 bases. Germline V gene lookup returns CDR1 GTSNPN and CDR2 SVGIG (reference sequence). The CDR3 is made up of 11 amino acids. The V segment lost 8 bases and the J segment 4 bases; nucleotides outside the gene matches: 4. CDR3 protein: CAPTGGYEQYF. The CDR3 DNA reads as TGTGCCCCAACGGGAGGGTACGAGCAGTACTTC.

The chain has TRBV29-1 and TRBJ1-1; D gene ambiguous. Germline V gene data show CDR1 as SQVTM and CDR2 as ANQGSEA. Deletions cut 0 bases from V and 3 bases from J, with 8 bases between. This CDR3 spans 13 amino acids. This chain's CDR3 is CSVEDGEHTEAFF. DNA of the CDR3: TGCAGCGTTGAAGATGGTGAGCACACTGAAGCTTTCTTT.